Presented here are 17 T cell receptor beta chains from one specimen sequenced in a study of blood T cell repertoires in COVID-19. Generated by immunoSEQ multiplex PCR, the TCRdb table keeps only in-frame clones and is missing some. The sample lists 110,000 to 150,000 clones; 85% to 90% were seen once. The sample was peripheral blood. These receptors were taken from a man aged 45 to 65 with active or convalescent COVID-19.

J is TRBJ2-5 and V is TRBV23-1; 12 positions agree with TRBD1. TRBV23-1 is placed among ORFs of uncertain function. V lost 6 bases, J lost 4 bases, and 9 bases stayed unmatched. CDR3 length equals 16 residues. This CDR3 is CASRREGQGARETQYF. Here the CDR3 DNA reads TGCGCCAGCAGGAGGGAGGGACAGGGGGCGCGAGAGACCCAGTACTTC.

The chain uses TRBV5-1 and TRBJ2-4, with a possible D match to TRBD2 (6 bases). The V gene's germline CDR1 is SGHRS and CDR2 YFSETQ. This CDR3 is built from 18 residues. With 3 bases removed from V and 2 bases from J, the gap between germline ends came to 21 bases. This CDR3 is CASSSTGTYGGPKNIQYF. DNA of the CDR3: TGCGCCAGCAGCTCAACCGGTACCTACGGGGGACCCAAAAACATTCAGTACTTC.

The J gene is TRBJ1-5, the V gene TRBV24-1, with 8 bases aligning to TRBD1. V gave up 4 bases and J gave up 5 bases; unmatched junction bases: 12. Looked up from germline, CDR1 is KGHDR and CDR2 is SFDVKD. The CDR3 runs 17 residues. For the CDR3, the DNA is TGTGCCACCAGTGACCCTAGCCAGGGGGCAAGGGATCAGCCCCAGCATTTT. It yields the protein CATSDPSQGARDQPQHF.

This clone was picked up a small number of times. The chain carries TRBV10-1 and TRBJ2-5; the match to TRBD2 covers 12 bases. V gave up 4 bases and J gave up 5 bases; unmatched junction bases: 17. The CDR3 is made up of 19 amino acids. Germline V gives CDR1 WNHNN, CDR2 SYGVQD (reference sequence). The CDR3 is CASSVASGRAPPFGETQYF. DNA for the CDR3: TGCGCCAGCAGTGTGGCTAGCGGGAGGGCCCCACCTTTCGGGGAGACCCAGTACTTC.

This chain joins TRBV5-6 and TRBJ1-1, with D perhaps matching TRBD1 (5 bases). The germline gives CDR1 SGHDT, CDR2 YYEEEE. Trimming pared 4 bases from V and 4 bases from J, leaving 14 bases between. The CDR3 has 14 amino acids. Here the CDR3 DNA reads TGTGCCAGCAGCCCGGGGGGGTTCGGCACTGAAGCTTTCTTT. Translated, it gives CASSPGGFGTEAFF.

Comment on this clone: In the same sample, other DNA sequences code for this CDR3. The CDR3 spells CASSLTSGSYNEQFF. For the CDR3, the DNA is TGCGCCAGCAGCCTAACTAGCGGGTCCTACAATGAGCAGTTCTTC. V and J are TRBV5-1 and TRBJ2-1, with TRBD2 identical over 9 bases. CDR1 is SGHRS and CDR2 is YFSETQ in the germline V gene. Trimming cost V 4 bases and J 1 base; bases outside gene matches: 3. The CDR3 runs to 15 residues.

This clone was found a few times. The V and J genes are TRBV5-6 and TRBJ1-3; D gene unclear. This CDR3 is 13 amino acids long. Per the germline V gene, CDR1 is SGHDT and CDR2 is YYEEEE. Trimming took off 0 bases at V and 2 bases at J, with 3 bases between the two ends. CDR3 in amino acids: CASSLVAGNTIYF. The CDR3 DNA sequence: TGTGCCAGCAGCTTGGTCGCTGGAAACACCATATATTTT.

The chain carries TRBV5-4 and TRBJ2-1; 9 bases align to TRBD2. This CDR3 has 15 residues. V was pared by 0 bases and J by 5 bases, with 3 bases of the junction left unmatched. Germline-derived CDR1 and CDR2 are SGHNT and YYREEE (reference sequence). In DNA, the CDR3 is TGTGCCAGCAGCTTGGGTAGCGGGAGCAACAATGAGCAGTTCTTC. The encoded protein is CASSLGSGSNNEQFF. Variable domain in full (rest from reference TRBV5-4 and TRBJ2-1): ETGVTQSPTHLIKTRGQQVTLRCSSQSGHNTVSWYQQALGQGPQFIFQYYREEENGRGNFPPRFSGLQFPNYSSELNVNALELDDSALYLCASSLGSGSNNEQFFGPGTRLTVL.

The CDR3 is CASSPGGSNQPQHF. In DNA, the CDR3 is TGTGCCAGCAGCCCGGGGGGGAGCAATCAGCCCCAGCATTTT. The chain uses TRBV11-2 and TRBJ1-5; tentative D call: TRBD1 (5 bases). The CDR3 consists of 14 residues. Germline loops: CDR1 SGHAT, CDR2 FQNNGV. V gave up 5 bases and J gave up 1 base, with 9 bases separating them.

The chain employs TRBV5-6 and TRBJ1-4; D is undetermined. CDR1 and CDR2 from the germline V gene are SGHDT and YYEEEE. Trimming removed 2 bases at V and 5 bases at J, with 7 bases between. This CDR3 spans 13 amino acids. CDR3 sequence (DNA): TGTGCCAGCAGCTTCGTGCAGAATGAAAAACTGTTTTTT. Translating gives CASSFVQNEKLFF.

The CDR3 nucleotides read TGCAGCGTTGAAGAAGCGGAGCTGGGCGAGCAGTACTTC. This sequence encodes CSVEEAELGEQYF. V usage is TRBV29-1 and J usage is TRBJ2-7; tentative D call: TRBD2 (5 bases). Germline V lookup: CDR1 SQVTM, CDR2 ANQGSEA. CDR3 length equals 13 residues. V lost 0 bases and J 6 bases, leaving 12 bases between the germline ends.

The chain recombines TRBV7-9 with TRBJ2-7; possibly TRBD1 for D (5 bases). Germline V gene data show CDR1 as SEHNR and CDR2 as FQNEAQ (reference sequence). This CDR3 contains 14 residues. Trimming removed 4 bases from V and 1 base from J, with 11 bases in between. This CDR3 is CASSSPAGSYEQYF. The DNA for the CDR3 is TGTGCCAGCAGCTCGCCCGCAGGGTCCTACGAGCAGTACTTC. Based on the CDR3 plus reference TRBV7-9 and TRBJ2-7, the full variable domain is DTGVSQNPRHKITKRGQNVTFRCDPISEHNRLYWYRQTLGQGPEFLTYFQNEAQLEKSRLLSDRFSAERPKGSFSTLEIQRTEQGDSAMYLCASSSPAGSYEQYFGPGTRLTVT.

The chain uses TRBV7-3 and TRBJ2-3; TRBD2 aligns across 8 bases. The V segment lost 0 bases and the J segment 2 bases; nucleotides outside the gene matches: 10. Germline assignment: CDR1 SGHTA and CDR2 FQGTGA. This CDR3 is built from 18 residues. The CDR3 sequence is CASSLTAGGGGSTDTQYF. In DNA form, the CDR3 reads TGTGCCAGCAGCTTAACGGCGGGAGGAGGAGGTTCCACAGATACGCAGTATTTT.

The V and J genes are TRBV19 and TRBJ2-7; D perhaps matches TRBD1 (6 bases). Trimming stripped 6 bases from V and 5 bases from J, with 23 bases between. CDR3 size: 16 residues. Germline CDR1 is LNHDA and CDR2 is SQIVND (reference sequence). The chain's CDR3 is CASRGGDTLQGNEQYF. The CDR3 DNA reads TGTGCCAGTAGAGGGGGAGACACTCTACAAGGGAACGAGCAGTACTTC.

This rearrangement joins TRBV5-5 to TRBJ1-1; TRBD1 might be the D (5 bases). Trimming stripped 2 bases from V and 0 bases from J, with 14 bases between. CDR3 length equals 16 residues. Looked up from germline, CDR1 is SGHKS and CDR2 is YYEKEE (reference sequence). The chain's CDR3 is CASSFGVQGMNTEAFF. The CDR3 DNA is TGTGCCAGCAGCTTTGGGGTTCAGGGCATGAACACTGAAGCTTTCTTT.

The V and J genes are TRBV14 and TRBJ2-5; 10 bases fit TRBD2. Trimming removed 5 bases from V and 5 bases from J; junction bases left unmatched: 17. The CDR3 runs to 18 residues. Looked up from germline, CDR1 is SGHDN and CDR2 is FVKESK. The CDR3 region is CASSLGRTSGPSRETQYF. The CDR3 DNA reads TGTGCCAGCAGCTTAGGCCGGACTAGCGGACCCTCGAGGGAGACCCAGTACTTC.

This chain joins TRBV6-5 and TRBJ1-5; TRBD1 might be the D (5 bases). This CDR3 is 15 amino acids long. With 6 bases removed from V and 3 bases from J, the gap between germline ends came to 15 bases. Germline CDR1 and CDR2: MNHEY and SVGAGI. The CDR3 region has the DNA TGTGCCAGCAGCGTCCAGGGCAGAAACAATCAGCCCCAGCATTTT. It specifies CASSVQGRNNQPQHF.